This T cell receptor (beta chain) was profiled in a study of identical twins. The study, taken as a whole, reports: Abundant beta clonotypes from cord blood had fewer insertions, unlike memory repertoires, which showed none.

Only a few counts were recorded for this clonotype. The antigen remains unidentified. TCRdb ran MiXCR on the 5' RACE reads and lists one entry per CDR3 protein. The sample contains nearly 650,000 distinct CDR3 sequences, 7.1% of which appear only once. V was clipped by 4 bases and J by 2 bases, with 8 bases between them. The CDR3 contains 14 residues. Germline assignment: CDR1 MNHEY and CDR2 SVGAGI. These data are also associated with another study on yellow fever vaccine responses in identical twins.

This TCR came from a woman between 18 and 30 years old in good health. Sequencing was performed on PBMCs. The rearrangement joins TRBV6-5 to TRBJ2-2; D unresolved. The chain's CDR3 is CASSLDFNTGELFF. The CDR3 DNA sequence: TGTGCCAGCAGTTTAGACTTTAACACCGGGGAGCTGTTTTTT.